This TCR beta chain was obtained from a study of vaccination effects on CD4 cells after COVID-19. Some clones are missing from TCRdb's copy, which holds only in-frame ones; the method was immunoSEQ multiplex PCR. This sample yields over 80,000 clones, of which roughly 73% are seen a single time; about 1% belongs to the top ten. With respect to this clone: The antigen remains undetermined.

Sequencing in the ViraFEST assay came after antigen-specific CD4+ T cells had been expanded with viral peptide pools, which were used to stimulate PBMC. Isolation of CD4+ T cells took place after 10 days of culture. Each participant received a vaccine that was either BNT162b2 or mRNA-1273, given as two doses. Trimming stripped 4 bases from V and 5 bases from J, with 11 bases between. Germline CDR1 is LNHNV and CDR2 is YYDKDF (reference sequence). This CDR3 is 13 amino acids long. The receptor comes from a human donor who received a COVID-19 vaccine. Sequences were derived from CD4+ T cells from PBMCs cultured with HCoV-OC43 spike peptides, sampled after COVID-19 vaccination. Documented subset: HCoV-OC43 spike overlapping peptide pool stimulation. The rearrangement links TRBV15 to TRBJ1-1, with D possibly TRBD1 on 5 matching bases. The CDR3, as DNA: TGTGCCACCAGCACCGACAGAGCTACTGAAGCTTTCTTT. Protein: CATSTDRATEAFF.